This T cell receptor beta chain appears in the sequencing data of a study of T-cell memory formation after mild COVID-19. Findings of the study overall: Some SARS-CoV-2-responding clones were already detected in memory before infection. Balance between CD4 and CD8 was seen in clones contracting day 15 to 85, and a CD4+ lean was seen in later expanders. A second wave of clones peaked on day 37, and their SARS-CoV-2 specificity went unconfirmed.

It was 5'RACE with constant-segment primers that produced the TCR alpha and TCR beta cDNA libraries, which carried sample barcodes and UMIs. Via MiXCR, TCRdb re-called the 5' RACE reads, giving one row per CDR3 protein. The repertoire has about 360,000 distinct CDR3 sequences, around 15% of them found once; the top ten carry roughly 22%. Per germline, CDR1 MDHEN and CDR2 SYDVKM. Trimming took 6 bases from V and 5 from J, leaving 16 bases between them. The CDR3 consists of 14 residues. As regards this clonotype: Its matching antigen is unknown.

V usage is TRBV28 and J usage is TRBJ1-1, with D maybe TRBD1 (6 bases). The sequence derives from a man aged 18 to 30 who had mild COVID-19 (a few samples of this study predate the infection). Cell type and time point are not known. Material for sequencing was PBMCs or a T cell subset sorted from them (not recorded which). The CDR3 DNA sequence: TGTGCCAGCAGACAAGGGGGGAGGAGTACTGAAGCTTTCTTT. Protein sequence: CASRQGGRSTEAFF.